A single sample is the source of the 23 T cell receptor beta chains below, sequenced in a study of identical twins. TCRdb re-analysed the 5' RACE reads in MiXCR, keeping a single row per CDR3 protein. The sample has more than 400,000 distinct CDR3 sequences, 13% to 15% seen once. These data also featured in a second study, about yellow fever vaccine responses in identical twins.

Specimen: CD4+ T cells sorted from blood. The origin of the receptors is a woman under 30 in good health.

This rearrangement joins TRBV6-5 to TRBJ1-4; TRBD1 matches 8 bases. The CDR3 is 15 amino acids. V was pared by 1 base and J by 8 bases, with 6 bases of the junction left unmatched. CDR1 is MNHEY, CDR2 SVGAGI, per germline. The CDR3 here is CASSYLTGEDEKLFF. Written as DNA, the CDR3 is TGTGCCAGCAGTTACTTGACAGGGGAGGACGAAAAACTGTTTTTT.

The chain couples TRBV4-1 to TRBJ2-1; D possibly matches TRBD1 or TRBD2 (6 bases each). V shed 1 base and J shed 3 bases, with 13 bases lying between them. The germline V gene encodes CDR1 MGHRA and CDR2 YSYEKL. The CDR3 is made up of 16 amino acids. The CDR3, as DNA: TGCGCCAGCAGCCAAGCGAAGGGGGGTGTCTACAATGAGCAGTTCTTC. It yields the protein CASSQAKGGVYNEQFF.

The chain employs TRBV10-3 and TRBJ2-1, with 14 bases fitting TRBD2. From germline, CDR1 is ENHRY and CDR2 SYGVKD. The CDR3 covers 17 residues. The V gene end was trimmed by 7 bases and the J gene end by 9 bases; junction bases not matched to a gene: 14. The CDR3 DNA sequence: TGTGCCATCACCTCCGGGACTAGCGGGGGCCCCGTTGGTGAGCAGTTCTTC. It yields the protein CAITSGTSGGPVGEQFF.

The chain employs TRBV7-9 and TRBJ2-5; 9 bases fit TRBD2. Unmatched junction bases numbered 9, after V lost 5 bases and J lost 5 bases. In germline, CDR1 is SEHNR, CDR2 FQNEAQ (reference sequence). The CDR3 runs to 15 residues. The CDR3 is CASSADLAGRETQYF. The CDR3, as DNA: TGTGCCAGCAGCGCAGACCTAGCGGGAAGGGAGACCCAGTACTTC.

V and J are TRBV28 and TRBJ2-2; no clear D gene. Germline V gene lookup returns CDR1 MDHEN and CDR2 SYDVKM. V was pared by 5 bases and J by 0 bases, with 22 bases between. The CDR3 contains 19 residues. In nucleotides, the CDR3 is TGTGCCAGCAGTCCCGATTCCCAAGAAGCAGCTCCGAACACCGGGGAGCTGTTTTTT. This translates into CASSPDSQEAAPNTGELFF.

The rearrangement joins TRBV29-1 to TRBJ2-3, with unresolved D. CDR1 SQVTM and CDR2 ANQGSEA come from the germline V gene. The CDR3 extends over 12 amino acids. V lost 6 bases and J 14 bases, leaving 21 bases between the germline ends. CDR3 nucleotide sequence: TGCAGCGTAACGACTCATTTGTCCTACGCGTATTTT. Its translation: CSVTTHLSYAYF.

Here the CDR3 DNA reads TGTGCCAGCAGCCGAGCCCTCGGGCATCGAGAGACCCAGTACTTC. Translated, it gives CASSRALGHRETQYF. The chain couples TRBV14 to TRBJ2-5; unclear D gene. This CDR3 region has 15 residues. V was trimmed by 4 bases and J by 4 bases, leaving 16 bases between them. CDR1 and CDR2 (germline): SGHDN, FVKESK.

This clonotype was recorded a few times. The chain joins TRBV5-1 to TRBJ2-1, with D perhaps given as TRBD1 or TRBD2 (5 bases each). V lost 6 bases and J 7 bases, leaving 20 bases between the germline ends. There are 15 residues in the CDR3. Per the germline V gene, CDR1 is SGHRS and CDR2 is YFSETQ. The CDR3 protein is CASTLPQVGENEQFF. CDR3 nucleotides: TGCGCCAGCACCCTCCCACAGGTAGGGGAGAATGAGCAGTTCTTC.

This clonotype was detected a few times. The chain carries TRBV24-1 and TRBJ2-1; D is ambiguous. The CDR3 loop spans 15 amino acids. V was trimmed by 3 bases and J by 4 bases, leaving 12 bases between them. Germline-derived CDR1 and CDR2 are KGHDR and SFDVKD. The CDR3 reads CATSDPRTLYNEQFF. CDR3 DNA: TGTGCCACCAGTGATCCCCGGACCCTTTACAATGAGCAGTTCTTC.

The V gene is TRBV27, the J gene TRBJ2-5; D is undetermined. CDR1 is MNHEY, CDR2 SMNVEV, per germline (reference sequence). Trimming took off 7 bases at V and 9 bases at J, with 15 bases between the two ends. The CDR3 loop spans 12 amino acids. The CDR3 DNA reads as TGTGCCAGCAACCCAGACCGTAGGTCCCAGTACTTC. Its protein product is CASNPDRRSQYF.

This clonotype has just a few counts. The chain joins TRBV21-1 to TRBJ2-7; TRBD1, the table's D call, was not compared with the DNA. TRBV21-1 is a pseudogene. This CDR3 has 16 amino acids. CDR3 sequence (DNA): TGTGCCAGCAGCAAAGAGAGGGCAGGGGGCTTGTCCGAGCAGTACTTC. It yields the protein CASSKERAGGLSEQYF.

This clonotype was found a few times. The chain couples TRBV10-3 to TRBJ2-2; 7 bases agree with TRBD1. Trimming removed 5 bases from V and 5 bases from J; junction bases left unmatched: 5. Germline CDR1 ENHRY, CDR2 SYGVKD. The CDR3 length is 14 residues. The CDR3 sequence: CAISLQGETGELFF. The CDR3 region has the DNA TGTGCCATCAGTCTCCAGGGGGAAACCGGGGAGCTGTTTTTT.

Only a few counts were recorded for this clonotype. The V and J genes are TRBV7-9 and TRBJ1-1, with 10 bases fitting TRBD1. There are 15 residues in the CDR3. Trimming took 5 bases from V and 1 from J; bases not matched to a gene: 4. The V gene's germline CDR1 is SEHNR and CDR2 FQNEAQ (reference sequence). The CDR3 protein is CASSARQGANTEAFF. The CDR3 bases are TGTGCCAGCAGCGCCCGACAGGGGGCGAACACTGAAGCTTTCTTT.

The CDR3 here is CASSRYSFPHEQYF. The CDR3 nucleotides are TGTGCCAGCAGCCGATACAGTTTTCCACACGAGCAGTACTTC. The chain joins TRBV13 to TRBJ2-7; D uncertain. The ends were cut back, 5 bases at V and 5 bases at J, with 16 bases in the middle. Germline V gene lookup returns CDR1 PRHDT and CDR2 FYEKMQ (reference sequence). The CDR3 runs to 14 residues.

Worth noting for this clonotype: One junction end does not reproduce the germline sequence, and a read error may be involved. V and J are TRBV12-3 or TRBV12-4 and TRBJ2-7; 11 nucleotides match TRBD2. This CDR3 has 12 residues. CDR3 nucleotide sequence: TGTGCCAGCAGCGGTACTAGCGGGAGTCTTAACTTC. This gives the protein CASSGTSGSLNF.

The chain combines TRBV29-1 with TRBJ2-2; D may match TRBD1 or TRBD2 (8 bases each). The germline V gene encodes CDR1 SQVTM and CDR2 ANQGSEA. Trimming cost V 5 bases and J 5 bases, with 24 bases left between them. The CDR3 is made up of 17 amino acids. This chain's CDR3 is CSVRDRIFTGGTGELFF. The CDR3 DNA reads TGCAGCGTTCGGGACAGGATATTTACGGGAGGGACCGGGGAGCTGTTTTTT.

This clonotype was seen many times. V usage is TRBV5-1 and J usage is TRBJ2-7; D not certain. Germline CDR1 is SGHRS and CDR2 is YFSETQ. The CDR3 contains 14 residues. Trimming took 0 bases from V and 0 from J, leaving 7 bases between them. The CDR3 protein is CASSLDISSYEQYF. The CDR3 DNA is TGCGCCAGCAGCTTGGACATCTCCTCCTACGAGCAGTACTTC.

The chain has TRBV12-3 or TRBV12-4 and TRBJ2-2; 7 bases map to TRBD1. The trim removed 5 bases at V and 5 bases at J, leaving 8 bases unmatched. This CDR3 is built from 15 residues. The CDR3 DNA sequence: TGTGCCAGCAGTACCGAGGACAGGTGGACCGGGGAGCTGTTTTTT. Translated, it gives CASSTEDRWTGELFF.

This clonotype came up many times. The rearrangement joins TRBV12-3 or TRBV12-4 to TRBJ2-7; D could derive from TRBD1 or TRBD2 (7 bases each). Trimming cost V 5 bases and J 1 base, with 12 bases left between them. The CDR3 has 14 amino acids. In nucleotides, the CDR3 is TGTGCCAGCAGTAGGGGGCGGGGGTCCTACGAGCAGTACTTC. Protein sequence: CASSRGRGSYEQYF.

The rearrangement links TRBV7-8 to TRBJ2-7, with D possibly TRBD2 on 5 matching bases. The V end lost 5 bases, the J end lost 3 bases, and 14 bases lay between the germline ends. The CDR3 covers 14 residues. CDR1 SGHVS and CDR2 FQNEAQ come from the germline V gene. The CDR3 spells CASSPNRTSYEQYF. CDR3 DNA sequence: TGTGCCAGCAGCCCCAACCGAACTAGCTACGAGCAGTACTTC.

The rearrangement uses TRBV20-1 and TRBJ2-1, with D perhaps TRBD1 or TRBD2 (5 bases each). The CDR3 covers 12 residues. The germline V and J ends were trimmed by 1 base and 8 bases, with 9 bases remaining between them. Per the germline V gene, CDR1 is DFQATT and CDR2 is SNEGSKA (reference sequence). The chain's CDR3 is CSARGGVDEQFF. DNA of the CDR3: TGCAGTGCTAGAGGAGGGGTTGATGAGCAGTTCTTC.

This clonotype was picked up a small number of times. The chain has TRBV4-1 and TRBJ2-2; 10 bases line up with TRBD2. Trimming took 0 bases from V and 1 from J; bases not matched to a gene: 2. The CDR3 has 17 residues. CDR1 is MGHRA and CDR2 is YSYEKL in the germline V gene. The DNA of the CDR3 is TGCGCCAGCAGCCAAGAGCGGACTAGCGGGAACACCGGGGAGCTGTTTTTT. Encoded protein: CASSQERTSGNTGELFF.

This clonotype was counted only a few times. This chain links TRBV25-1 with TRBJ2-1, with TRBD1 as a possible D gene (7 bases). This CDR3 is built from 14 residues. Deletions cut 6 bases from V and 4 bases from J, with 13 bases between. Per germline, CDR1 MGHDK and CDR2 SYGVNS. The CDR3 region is CASRHPGGYNEQFF. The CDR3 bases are TGTGCCAGCAGGCACCCAGGGGGGTACAATGAGCAGTTCTTC.